This T cell receptor (beta chain) emerged from a study of blood T cell repertoires in COVID-19. Between the trimmed V and J ends, which lost 4 bases and 4 bases, there was a span of 11 bases. There are 14 residues in the CDR3. Per germline, CDR1 LGHNT and CDR2 FRNRAP. Using immunoSEQ multiplex PCR, the repertoire was profiled, and TCRdb retains in-frame clones only, with some absent. The data show roughly 350,000 clones, 87% seen once. The sequence came from a woman between 50 and 59 years old with COVID-19, enrolled during active disease. The chain employs TRBV12-5 and TRBJ1-5, with TRBD1 as a possible D gene (5 bases). Sequenced input: peripheral blood. The CDR3 DNA reads as TGTGCTAGTGGTTCGCCCAACAGGAATCAGCCCCAGCATTTT. Translating gives CASGSPNRNQPQHF. The full variable domain, its missing parts supplied by reference TRBV12-5 and TRBJ1-5, is DARVTQTPRHKVTEMGQEVTMRCQPILGHNTVFWYRQTMMQGLELLAYFRNRAPLDDSGMPKDRFSAEMPDATLATLKIQPSEPRDSAVYFCASGSPNRNQPQHFGDGTRLSIL.